The 31 T cell receptor beta chains presented below share a single source sample, sequenced in a study of blood T cell repertoires in COVID-19. Profiling relied on immunoSEQ multiplex PCR, and the TCRdb table lists in-frame clones only, not all of them. The repertoire holds about 26,000 clones, roughly 70% seen once, with about 7.3% in the top ten. Sequencing was done on a sample of peripheral blood. The receptors stem from a man aged 60-69 years with active or convalescent COVID-19.

This clone was seen only a few times. V is TRBV11-2 and J is TRBJ1-6, with 10 bases matching TRBD1. Unmatched junction bases numbered 4, after V lost 5 bases and J lost 6 bases. The CDR3 spans 15 residues. Germline CDR1 is SGHAT and CDR2 is FQNNGV. CDR3 nucleotide sequence: TGTGCCAGCAGCCTCGGGACAGGGGTTAATTCACCCCTCCACTTT. The encoded protein is CASSLGTGVNSPLHF.

This clone was seen only a few times. V is TRBV5-5 and J is TRBJ2-1; 11 nucleotides match TRBD1. Germline V gives CDR1 SGHKS, CDR2 YYEKEE (reference sequence). V was clipped by 4 bases and J by 9 bases; unmatched bases: 9. The CDR3 consists of 15 residues. Here the CDR3 DNA reads TGTGCCAGCAGCGCGGGACAGGGGGACCCGCTTGAGCAGTTCTTC. This gives the protein CASSAGQGDPLEQFF.

The chain employs TRBV5-8 and TRBJ2-3; tentatively, D is TRBD1 (5 bases). With 2 bases removed from V and 2 bases from J, the gap between germline ends came to 12 bases. This CDR3 comprises 15 residues. Germline CDR1 and CDR2: SGHTS and YDEGEE. The CDR3 is CASSFRGQSTDTQYF. CDR3 in DNA: TGTGCCAGCAGCTTCCGAGGACAATCCACAGATACGCAGTATTTT.

The V gene is TRBV3-1 (or the pseudogene TRBV3-2), the J gene TRBJ1-2; D is unclear. Germline CDR1 reads LGHDT; CDR2 reads YNNKEL (reference sequence). CDR3 length: 13 amino acids. V lost 6 bases to trimming and J lost 3 bases, with 11 bases between them. This chain's CDR3 is CASSGLGYYGYTF. The CDR3 nucleotides are TGTGCCAGCAGTGGTCTCGGGTACTATGGCTACACCTTC.

This chain uses TRBV18 with TRBJ2-7; 10 nucleotides match TRBD2. This CDR3 spans 15 amino acids. Germline CDR1 reads KGHSH; CDR2 reads LQKENI. V shed 4 bases, J shed 4 bases, and the junction held 7 bases outside the gene matches. CDR3: CASSLQGTSVYEQYF. The CDR3 DNA sequence: TGTGCCAGCTCACTTCAGGGGACTAGCGTATACGAGCAGTACTTC. The full variable domain, rest sourced from reference TRBV18 and TRBJ2-7, is NAGVMQNPRHLVRRRGQEARLRCSPMKGHSHVYWYRQLPEEGLKFMVYLQKENIIDESGMPKERFSAEFPKEGPSILRIQQVVRGDSAAYFCASSLQGTSVYEQYFGPGTRLTVT.

This chain connects TRBV5-4 to TRBJ2-1; 10 nucleotides line up with TRBD2. Trimming took 0 bases from V and 15 from J; bases not matched to a gene: 12. Per germline, CDR1 SGHNT and CDR2 YYREEE (reference sequence). The CDR3 is made up of 15 amino acids. CDR3 sequence (DNA): TGTGCCAGCAGCTTGGAAGGTGTGGGAGCGGGGGGGAGGTTCTTC. Translating gives CASSLEGVGAGGRFF.

CDR3 sequence reads: CATKTGNEQYF. The DNA for the CDR3 is TGTGCCACGAAAACAGGGAACGAGCAGTACTTC. This chain joins TRBV6-5 and TRBJ2-7; TRBD1 might be the D (6 bases). This CDR3 has 11 residues. V shed 10 bases and J shed 5 bases, with 12 bases lying between them. CDR1 is MNHEY and CDR2 is SVGAGI in the germline V gene.

The rearrangement uses TRBV11-3 and TRBJ2-2; no clear D. Germline V gene sequence: CDR1 SGHNT, CDR2 YENEEA. The CDR3 has 13 residues. Trimming took 2 bases from V and 4 from J, leaving 5 bases between them. The CDR3 DNA reads as TGTGCCAGCAGCTTAACCGGCACCGGGGAGCTGTTTTTT. Amino acids: CASSLTGTGELFF.

V and J are TRBV7-9 and TRBJ2-1; 12 bases fit TRBD2. The length of the CDR3 is 14 residues. Per the germline V gene, CDR1 is SEHNR and CDR2 is FQNEAQ (reference sequence). J gave up 10 bases and V 8 bases, and 9 bases lay outside the gene matches. CDR3 in DNA: TGTGCCAGCTTAGAGACTAGCGGGAGACTGGAGCAGTTCTTC. It encodes CASLETSGRLEQFF. The full variable domain, rest sourced from reference TRBV7-9 and TRBJ2-1, is DTGVSQNPRHKITKRGQNVTFRCDPISEHNRLYWYRQTLGQGPEFLTYFQNEAQLEKSRLLSDRFSAERPKGSFSTLEIQRTEQGDSAMYLCASLETSGRLEQFFGPGTRLTVL.

This chain connects TRBV27 to TRBJ2-7, with a possible D match to TRBD1 (5 bases). V lost 10 bases and J 2 bases, leaving 15 bases between the germline ends. This CDR3 has 13 amino acids. Per the germline V gene, CDR1 is MNHEY and CDR2 is SMNVEV (reference sequence). The CDR3 protein is CATSSDTTYEQYF. CDR3 coding DNA: TGTGCCACCTCCTCGGACACTACCTACGAGCAGTACTTC.

CDR3 sequence: CASRGTGVYTIYF. The DNA of the CDR3 is TGTGCCAGCAGGGGGACAGGGGTATACACCATATATTTT. This chain joins TRBV28 and TRBJ1-3; 10 bases fit TRBD1. The J segment lost 8 bases and the V segment lost 6 bases, leaving 4 bases of the junction unmatched. This CDR3 contains 13 residues. Germline CDR1 is MDHEN and CDR2 is SYDVKM.

The rearrangement joins TRBV10-1 to TRBJ1-3, with 9 bases matching TRBD1. This CDR3 spans 16 amino acids. CDR1 WNHNN and CDR2 SYGVQD come from the germline V gene (reference sequence). J gave up 0 bases and V 7 bases, and 7 bases lay outside the gene matches. CDR3 sequence: CASNDRGASSGNTIYF. Written as DNA, the CDR3 is TGCGCCAGCAACGACAGGGGGGCTAGCTCTGGAAACACCATATATTTT.

The table lists this clone with a few counts. This rearrangement joins TRBV5-1 to TRBJ1-6; the D gene is possibly TRBD1 (5 bases). CDR1 and CDR2 from the germline V gene are SGHRS and YFSETQ. V shed 0 bases and J shed 6 bases, with 13 bases lying between them. The CDR3 spans 16 residues. CDR3: CASSLDSGAPNSPLHF. The DNA of the CDR3 is TGCGCCAGCAGCTTGGACAGCGGGGCCCCTAATTCACCCCTCCACTTT.

This clone was seen a few times. CDR3 in amino acids: CASSQGHTSSYEQYF. CDR3 nucleotide sequence: TGTGCCAGCAGCCAAGGACATACTTCTTCCTACGAGCAGTACTTC. The chain carries TRBV7-9 and TRBJ2-7; D is possibly TRBD1 (5 bases). CDR1 and CDR2 from the germline V gene are SEHNR and FQNEAQ (reference sequence). Trimming took off 5 bases at V and 1 base at J, with 15 bases between the two ends. The length of the CDR3 is 15 residues. Together with reference TRBV7-9 and TRBJ2-7, the CDR3 gives the full variable domain: DTGVSQNPRHKITKRGQNVTFRCDPISEHNRLYWYRQTLGQGPEFLTYFQNEAQLEKSRLLSDRFSAERPKGSFSTLEIQRTEQGDSAMYLCASSQGHTSSYEQYFGPGTRLTVT.

The V call is TRBV6-5, the J call TRBJ1-4, with D perhaps matching TRBD1 (6 bases). The CDR3 is made up of 14 amino acids. Germline V gene lookup returns CDR1 MNHEY and CDR2 SVGAGI. V was pared by 5 bases and J by 9 bases, with 16 bases between. The CDR3 protein is CASSPSGVRQKLFF. The CDR3 DNA sequence: TGTGCCAGCAGTCCCTCAGGGGTCAGGCAAAAACTGTTTTTT.

This clone was observed a few times. The V and J genes are TRBV5-1 and TRBJ2-7, with 10 bases identical to TRBD1. The CDR3 covers 16 residues. Germline CDR1 SGHRS, CDR2 YFSETQ. Unmatched junction bases numbered 13, after V lost 4 bases and J lost 6 bases. The CDR3 DNA reads as TGCGCCAGCAGCCCCTCGACAGGGGGCGGACGGCGCGAGCAGTACTTC. Its protein is CASSPSTGGGRREQYF.

The table lists this clone with a count of one. The rearrangement joins TRBV11-2 to TRBJ2-1; 9 bases are shared with TRBD2. The trim removed 5 bases at V and 8 bases at J, leaving 7 bases unmatched. This CDR3 is built from 14 residues. The germline V gene encodes CDR1 SGHAT and CDR2 FQNNGV. CDR3 nucleotides: TGTGCCAGCAGCCCCGGCGGGGGGGCGGATGAGCAGTTCTTC. Protein product: CASSPGGGADEQFF.

V usage is TRBV29-1 and J usage is TRBJ1-6; 7 bases are a match to TRBD1. The CDR3 consists of 13 residues. The J segment lost 6 bases and the V segment lost 6 bases, leaving 5 bases of the junction unmatched. Germline-derived CDR1 and CDR2 are SQVTM and ANQGSEA. CDR3 protein: CSVGQELNSPLHF. As DNA, the CDR3 is TGCAGCGTAGGACAGGAACTTAATTCACCCCTCCACTTT.

This clone was picked up a small number of times. The J gene is TRBJ1-6, the V gene TRBV5-6, with D unclear. The germline gives CDR1 SGHDT, CDR2 YYEEEE. Trimming left V 4 bases short and J 9 bases short, with 8 bases between. CDR3 length: 12 amino acids. CDR3 amino acids: CASSLKSSPLHF. CDR3 DNA sequence: TGTGCCAGCAGCCTGAAGAGTTCACCCCTCCACTTT.

The chain carries TRBV9 and TRBJ1-1; D is possibly TRBD1 (5 bases). The V end lost 0 bases, the J end lost 4 bases, and 13 bases lay between the germline ends. The CDR3 extends over 15 amino acids. Germline V CDR1 and CDR2: SGDLS, YYNGEE. The CDR3 bases are TGTGCCAGCAGCGTAGGTGGCGGGGGTGTCACTGAAGCTTTCTTT. Translated: CASSVGGGGVTEAFF.

This chain joins TRBV6-5 and TRBJ1-5; the D gene is possibly TRBD1 (6 bases). Germline V gives CDR1 MNHEY, CDR2 SVGAGI. The CDR3 consists of 14 residues. The V end lost 7 bases, the J end lost 1 base, and 11 bases lay between the germline ends. The chain's CDR3 is CASKGGGSNQPQHF. CDR3 DNA sequence: TGTGCCAGCAAAGGGGGAGGGAGCAATCAGCCCCAGCATTTT.

The V call is TRBV9, the J call TRBJ2-3, with TRBD1 as a possible D gene (6 bases). The CDR3 covers 16 residues. V lost 3 bases to trimming and J lost 3 bases, with 17 bases between them. Germline V CDR1 and CDR2: SGDLS, YYNGEE. DNA for the CDR3: TGTGCCAGCAGCGAGGGTACAGGGTGGGGTACAGATACGCAGTATTTT. Protein sequence: CASSEGTGWGTDTQYF. Full variable domain (remainder filled in from reference TRBV9 and TRBJ2-3): DSGVTQTPKHLITATGQRVTLRCSPRSGDLSVYWYQQSLDQGLQFLIQYYNGEERAKGNILERFSAQQFPDLHSELNLSSLELGDSALYFCASSEGTGWGTDTQYFGPGTRLTVL.

The CDR3 here is CASNRQGGWKGTEAFF. The CDR3, as DNA: TGTGCCAGCAATAGGCAGGGGGGATGGAAGGGCACTGAAGCTTTCTTT. The chain couples TRBV28 to TRBJ1-1; 7 bases agree with TRBD1. CDR3 length: 16 residues. CDR1 and CDR2 (germline): MDHEN, SYDVKM. V was clipped by 7 bases and J by 4 bases; unmatched bases: 15.

The chain employs TRBV5-1 and TRBJ2-7; the D gene is possibly TRBD2 (6 bases). The V gene's germline CDR1 is SGHRS and CDR2 YFSETQ. This CDR3 has 14 amino acids. Trimming removed 0 bases at V and 7 bases at J, with 14 bases between. The CDR3, as DNA: TGCGCCAGCAGCTTGGGACGGGGGTTCGGAGAGCAGTACTTC. It codes for CASSLGRGFGEQYF.

The chain links TRBV25-1 to TRBJ2-7, with 10 bases that match TRBD1. Germline V gene sequence: CDR1 MGHDK, CDR2 SYGVNS. The CDR3 loop spans 15 amino acids. Trimming at V came to 3 bases and at J to 3 bases, leaving 5 bases not matched to a gene. CDR3 nucleotide sequence: TGTGCCAGCAGTGATTCCGGGACAGGGGTCTACGAGCAGTACTTC. It codes for CASSDSGTGVYEQYF.

The CDR3 is CASSRTGDTEAFF. The DNA of the CDR3 is TGTGCCAGCAGCCGGACAGGGGACACTGAAGCTTTCTTT. The V gene is TRBV3-1 (or the pseudogene TRBV3-2), the J gene TRBJ1-1, with 9 bases matching TRBD1. Trimming at V came to 4 bases and at J to 3 bases, leaving 0 bases not matched to a gene. This CDR3 spans 13 amino acids. Germline V gives CDR1 LGHDT, CDR2 YNNKEL (reference sequence).

The chain couples TRBV5-1 to TRBJ1-2, with 11 bases that match TRBD1. Germline-derived CDR1 and CDR2 are SGHRS and YFSETQ. This CDR3 spans 14 amino acids. The junction had 3 bases not matched to a gene; V was cut back by 4 bases and J by 4 bases. The CDR3: CASSPGTGGYGYTF. The CDR3 coding sequence is TGCGCCAGCAGCCCCGGGACAGGGGGCTATGGCTACACCTTC.

This clone was counted once. The genes are TRBV4-1 and TRBJ2-7, with TRBD1 identical over 8 bases. Looked up from germline, CDR1 is MGHRA and CDR2 is YSYEKL. With V trimmed by 7 bases and J by 5 bases, 13 bases remained unmatched. The CDR3 extends over 15 amino acids. This CDR3 is CASTALAGGFNEQYF. CDR3 in DNA: TGCGCCAGCACGGCCCTGGCAGGGGGCTTCAACGAGCAGTACTTC.

This chain connects TRBV9 to TRBJ1-1, with D possibly being TRBD1 (6 bases). This CDR3 spans 14 amino acids. Germline V gives CDR1 SGDLS, CDR2 YYNGEE. Trimming pared 4 bases from V and 5 bases from J, leaving 15 bases between. The CDR3 DNA sequence: TGTGCCAGCAGCCTAGGAGGGGGAGGGACTGAAGCTTTCTTT. Its protein product is CASSLGGGGTEAFF.

J is TRBJ2-7 and V is TRBV27; 10 bases map to TRBD1. Trimming took 6 bases from V and 9 from J; bases not matched to a gene: 11. This CDR3 region has 14 residues. Germline assignment: CDR1 MNHEY and CDR2 SMNVEV (reference sequence). The CDR3 loop reads CASSSRGQGGTQYF. The DNA of the CDR3 is TGTGCCAGCAGCTCACGAGGACAGGGGGGAACGCAGTACTTC.

The rearrangement uses TRBV6-6 and TRBJ1-4, with D possibly matching TRBD1 (6 bases). The CDR3 loop spans 14 amino acids. Germline CDR1 reads MNHNY; CDR2 reads SVGAGI (reference sequence). Trimming stripped 6 bases from V and 8 bases from J, with 16 bases between. The CDR3 sequence is CASRPGGPEEKLFF. The CDR3 DNA is TGTGCCAGCAGGCCCGGGGGGCCAGAGGAAAAACTGTTTTTT.